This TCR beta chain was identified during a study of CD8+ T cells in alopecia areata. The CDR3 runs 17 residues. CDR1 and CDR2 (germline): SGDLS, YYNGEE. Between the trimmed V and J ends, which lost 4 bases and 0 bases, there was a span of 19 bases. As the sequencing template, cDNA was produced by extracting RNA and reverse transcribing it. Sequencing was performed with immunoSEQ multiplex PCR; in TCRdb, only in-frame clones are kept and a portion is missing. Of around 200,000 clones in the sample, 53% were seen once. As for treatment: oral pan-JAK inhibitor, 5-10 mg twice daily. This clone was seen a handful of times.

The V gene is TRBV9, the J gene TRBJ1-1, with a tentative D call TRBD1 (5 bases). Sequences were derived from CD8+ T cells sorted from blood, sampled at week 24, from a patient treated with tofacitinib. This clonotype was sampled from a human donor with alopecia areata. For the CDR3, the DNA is TGTGCCAGCAGCCCACCGGGACGGGGAACCTTGAACACTGAAGCTTTCTTT. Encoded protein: CASSPPGRGTLNTEAFF. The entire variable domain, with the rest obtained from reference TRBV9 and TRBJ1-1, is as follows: DSGVTQTPKHLITATGQRVTLRCSPRSGDLSVYWYQQSLDQGLQFLIQYYNGEERAKGNILERFSAQQFPDLHSELNLSSLELGDSALYFCASSPPGRGTLNTEAFFGQGTRLTVV.